The 18 T cell receptor beta chains below all came from one sample that was sequenced in a study of blood T cell repertoires in COVID-19. Produced via immunoSEQ multiplex PCR; TCRdb's table is partial and in-frame only. Here the sample spans some 300,000 clones, 86% being singletons. The sequenced sample was peripheral blood. These TCRs come from a woman in her 70s with COVID-19, enrolled during active disease.

CDR3 protein: CASSLPGAGGNTIYF. The CDR3 DNA reads TGTGCCAGCAGCTTGCCCGGGGCTGGAGGGAACACCATATATTTT. This chain joins TRBV5-4 and TRBJ1-3; D possibly corresponds to TRBD1 (5 bases). V lost 1 base to trimming and J lost 7 bases, with 15 bases between them. The CDR3 runs 15 residues. Per the germline V gene, CDR1 is SGHNT and CDR2 is YYREEE (reference sequence).

The J gene is TRBJ1-2, the V gene TRBV6-6; D not certain. The CDR3 is 13 amino acids. The V end was cut by 6 bases, the J end by 7 bases, with 15 bases between. CDR1 is MNHNY and CDR2 is SVGAGI in the germline V gene (reference sequence). The CDR3 nucleotides are TGTGCCAGCAGCATACGACAAGGTAGTGGCTACACCTTC. Translated: CASSIRQGSGYTF.

V is TRBV9 and J is TRBJ2-3, with TRBD2 matching over 8 bases. Germline-derived CDR1 and CDR2 are SGDLS and YYNGEE. The CDR3 covers 14 residues. The V segment lost 2 bases and the J segment 4 bases; nucleotides outside the gene matches: 3. The CDR3 region is CASSVGLAADTQYF. CDR3 in DNA: TGTGCCAGCAGCGTTGGACTAGCCGCAGATACGCAGTATTTT.

The chain carries TRBV6-5 and TRBJ1-1; 7 bases align to TRBD1. The CDR3 totals 14 residues. CDR1 and CDR2 from the germline V gene are MNHEY and SVGAGI. Unmatched junction bases numbered 12, after V lost 10 bases and J lost 4 bases. CDR3 sequence (DNA): TGTGCCACGTCGACAGGGACAATACTCACTGAAGCTTTCTTT. Translated, it gives CATSTGTILTEAFF.

CDR3 residues: CASSLMTGGYGYTF. The CDR3 nucleotides read TGTGCCAGCAGCCTCATGACAGGGGGCTATGGCTACACCTTC. The rearrangement uses TRBV14 and TRBJ1-2; the match to TRBD1 covers 9 bases. The germline CDR1 and CDR2 sequences are SGHDN and FVKESK. The CDR3 has 14 residues. The junction had 4 bases not matched to a gene; V was cut back by 4 bases and J by 4 bases. Full variable domain (remainder filled in from reference TRBV14 and TRBJ1-2): EAGVTQFPSHSVIEKGQTVTLRCDPISGHDNLYWYRRVMGKEIKFLLHFVKESKQDESGMPNNRFLAERTGGTYSTLKVQPAELEDSGVYFCASSLMTGGYGYTFGSGTRLTVV.

The V call is TRBV25-1, the J call TRBJ2-1; 9 bases map to TRBD1. Germline lookup yields CDR1 MGHDK and CDR2 SYGVNS. V was pared by 3 bases and J by 5 bases, with 5 bases of the junction left unmatched. This CDR3 has 15 residues. The CDR3 reads CASSEGTGINNEQFF. The CDR3 bases are TGTGCCAGCAGTGAGGGGACAGGGATCAACAATGAGCAGTTCTTC.

The J gene is TRBJ2-7, the V gene TRBV5-1; the D is unclear. The V gene lost 4 bases and the J gene lost 0 bases, with 11 bases spanning the gap. The CDR3 sequence is 14 residues long. Germline lookup yields CDR1 SGHRS and CDR2 YFSETQ. CDR3 residues: CASSLTYPSYEQYF. CDR3 in DNA: TGCGCCAGCAGCCTTACCTACCCCTCCTACGAGCAGTACTTC.

This clone was counted once. The chain combines TRBV7-2 with TRBJ1-4; no reliable D call. Germline CDR1 and CDR2: SGHTA and FQGNSA. The V end was cut by 8 bases, the J end by 8 bases, with 18 bases between. The CDR3 consists of 14 residues. The CDR3 DNA reads as TGTGCCAGCGCCCGAGGAGGCCTTAGCGAAAAACTGTTTTTT. Translation: CASARGGLSEKLFF.

The J gene is TRBJ1-6, the V gene TRBV12-3 or TRBV12-4; tentatively, D is TRBD1 (6 bases). Trimming stripped 8 bases from V and 10 bases from J, with 9 bases between. The CDR3 has 11 residues. The CDR3 DNA follows: TGTGCCAGCGGTACAGGGTCACCCCTCCACTTT. It is translated as CASGTGSPLHF.

The chain links TRBV19 to TRBJ2-7; TRBD2 matches at 10 bases. The CDR3 loop spans 14 amino acids. The V gene end was trimmed by 3 bases and the J gene end by 7 bases; junction bases not matched to a gene: 6. Germline V gene data show CDR1 as LNHDA and CDR2 as SQIVND (reference sequence). The CDR3 DNA reads TGTGCCAGTAGTATTAGCGGGGGGCCGTGGGAGCAGTACTTC. Protein sequence: CASSISGGPWEQYF.

This chain connects TRBV24-1 to TRBJ2-2; 7 positions match TRBD2. From germline, CDR1 is KGHDR and CDR2 SFDVKD. With V trimmed by 3 bases and J by 3 bases, 3 bases remained unmatched. The CDR3 sequence is 15 residues long. The chain's CDR3 is CATSDLTSDTGELFF. For the CDR3, the DNA is TGTGCCACCAGTGATCTAACTAGCGACACCGGGGAGCTGTTTTTT.

The chain uses TRBV7-2 and TRBJ1-5, with a weak D call TRBD1 (6 bases). Germline CDR1 and CDR2: SGHTA and FQGNSA. V was trimmed by 5 bases and J by 1 base, leaving 12 bases between them. The CDR3 sequence is 15 residues long. CDR3 coding DNA: TGTGCCAGCAGCCAGGGGTCAGGGAGCAATCAGCCCCAGCATTTT. Its translation is CASSQGSGSNQPQHF. Together with reference TRBV7-2 and TRBJ1-5, the CDR3 gives the full variable domain: GAGVSQSPSNKVTEKGKDVELRCDPISGHTALYWYRQSLGQGLEFLIYFQGNSAPDKSGLPSDRFSAERTGGSVSTLTIQRTQQEDSAVYLCASSQGSGSNQPQHFGDGTRLSIL.

This rearrangement joins TRBV4-1 to TRBJ1-5; D is possibly TRBD1 (6 bases). Germline V gives CDR1 MGHRA, CDR2 YSYEKL. This CDR3 is 17 amino acids long. The V end lost 4 bases, the J end lost 0 bases, and 16 bases lay between the germline ends. The CDR3 nucleotides are TGCGCCAGCAGCCGCCTGCTCACAGGGCTTAGCAATCAGCCCCAGCATTTT. It specifies CASSRLLTGLSNQPQHF.

The chain employs TRBV19 and TRBJ1-3, with 7 bases that match TRBD1. Germline CDR1 reads LNHDA; CDR2 reads SQIVND (reference sequence). The CDR3 totals 16 residues. Losses at the gene ends were 5 bases for V and 0 bases for J; bases not matched to a gene: 7. CDR3 nucleotide sequence: TGTGCCAGTAGTGGGGCGACAGGGAGCTCTGGAAACACCATATATTTT. Protein product: CASSGATGSSGNTIYF.

This chain links TRBV21-1 with TRBJ2-3; TRBD1 reflects the table's D call only, with no check against the DNA. TRBV21-1 is shown as a pseudogene. The CDR3 loop spans 14 amino acids. This CDR3 reads CASSKGGQPDTQYF. In DNA, the CDR3 is TGTGCCAGCAGCAAAGGGGGGCAACCAGATACGCAGTATTTT.

The J gene is TRBJ2-5, the V gene TRBV5-1; TRBD2 matches 9 bases. There are 13 residues in the CDR3. Germline V gene lookup returns CDR1 SGHRS and CDR2 YFSETQ. V lost 5 bases to trimming and J lost 4 bases; unmatched junction nucleotides: 3. The CDR3 region is CASSSGGGETQYF. CDR3 DNA: TGCGCCAGCAGTAGCGGGGGCGGAGAGACCCAGTACTTC. The whole variable domain, filled in from reference TRBV5-1 and TRBJ2-5, reads KAGVTQTPRYLIKTRGQQVTLSCSPISGHRSVSWYQQTPGQGLQFLFEYFSETQRNKGNFPGRFSGRQFSNSRSEMNVSTLELGDSALYLCASSSGGGETQYFGPGTRLLVL.

The chain has TRBV3-1 (or the pseudogene TRBV3-2) and TRBJ1-3, with D maybe TRBD1 (6 bases). This CDR3 has 16 residues. Germline V CDR1 and CDR2: LGHDT, YNNKEL (reference sequence). Trimming took 1 base from V and 0 from J, leaving 10 bases between them. CDR3 nucleotides: TGTGCCAGCAGCCAAGCTCAGGGGCTCTCTGGAAACACCATATATTTT. Amino acid sequence: CASSQAQGLSGNTIYF.

This clone was recorded once. The rearrangement uses TRBV6-6 and TRBJ2-1; TRBD1 is a possible D gene (5 bases). Germline V lookup: CDR1 MNHNY, CDR2 SVGAGI (reference sequence). The CDR3 contains 16 residues. Trimming stripped 2 bases from V and 2 bases from J, with 13 bases between. CDR3 residues: CASSYQGQGTYNEQFF. The CDR3 region has the DNA TGTGCCAGCAGTTACCAAGGACAAGGTACCTACAATGAGCAGTTCTTC.